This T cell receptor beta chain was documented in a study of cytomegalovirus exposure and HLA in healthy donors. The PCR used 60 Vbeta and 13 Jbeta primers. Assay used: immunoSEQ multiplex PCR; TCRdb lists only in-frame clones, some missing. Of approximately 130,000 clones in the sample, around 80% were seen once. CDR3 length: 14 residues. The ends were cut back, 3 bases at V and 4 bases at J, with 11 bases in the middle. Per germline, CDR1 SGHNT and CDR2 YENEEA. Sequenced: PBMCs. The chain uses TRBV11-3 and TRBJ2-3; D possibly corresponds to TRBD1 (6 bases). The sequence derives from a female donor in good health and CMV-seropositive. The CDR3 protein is CASSLNRAADTQYF. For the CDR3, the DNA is TGTGCCAGCAGCTTGAACAGGGCAGCAGATACGCAGTATTTT.